The present T cell receptor beta chain was sequenced within a study of cytomegalovirus exposure and HLA in healthy donors. This CDR3 has 19 residues. CDR1 and CDR2 from the germline V gene are SGHDT and YYEEEE. Losses at the gene ends were 3 bases for V and 3 bases for J; bases not matched to a gene: 14. As concerns this clone: The antigen remains undetermined.

Study-wide findings and caveats: Cytomegalovirus-associated TCR beta chains were listed, numbering approximately 150.

The primer mix had 60 Vbeta and 13 Jbeta primers. Data came from immunoSEQ multiplex PCR; TCRdb stores just in-frame clones and leaves some out. The sample contains about 180,000 clones, roughly 85% of which appear only once. This TCR was recovered from a man aged 35-49 years in good health and CMV-seropositive. The chain joins TRBV5-6 to TRBJ2-3; 12 nucleotides agree with TRBD2. Material for sequencing was PBMCs. CDR3 in DNA: TGTGCCAGCAGCTCGTTAGGACTAGCGGGATATCAAACGACAGATACGCAGTATTTT. The encoded protein is CASSSLGLAGYQTTDTQYF.